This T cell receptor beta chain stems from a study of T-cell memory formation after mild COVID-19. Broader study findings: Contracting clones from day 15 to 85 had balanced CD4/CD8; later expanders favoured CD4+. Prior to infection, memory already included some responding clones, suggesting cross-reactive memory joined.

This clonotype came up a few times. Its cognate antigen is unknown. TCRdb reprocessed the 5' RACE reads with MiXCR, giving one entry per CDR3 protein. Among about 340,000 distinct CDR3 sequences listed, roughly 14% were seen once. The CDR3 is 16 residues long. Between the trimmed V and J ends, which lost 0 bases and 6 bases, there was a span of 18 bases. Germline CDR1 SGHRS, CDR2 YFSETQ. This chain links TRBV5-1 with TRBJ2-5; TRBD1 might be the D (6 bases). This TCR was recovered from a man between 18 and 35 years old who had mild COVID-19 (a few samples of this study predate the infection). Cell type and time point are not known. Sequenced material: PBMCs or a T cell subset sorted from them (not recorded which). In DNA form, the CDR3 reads TGCGCCAGCAGCTTGGGGGGAGCTGGCAGGGGAAAGACCCAGTACTTC. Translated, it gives CASSLGGAGRGKTQYF.